This T cell receptor (beta chain) was sequenced during a study of cytomegalovirus exposure and HLA in healthy donors. About the research overall: The 130 or so validation repertoires, a later analysis reported, used the same platform as the 600 to 700 repertoires from the first cohort.

Sequencing was performed with immunoSEQ multiplex PCR; in TCRdb, only in-frame clones are kept and a portion is missing. The repertoire holds around 200,000 clones, 88% seen once, with 2.9% in the top ten. Findings and caveats of the study: Subsequent analysis revealed that first-cohort TCR clusters tended to co-occur in the roughly 120 validation repertoires. Reports showed the classifier diagnosing cytomegalovirus status with high specificity and sensitivity.

About this clone: What it binds is unknown.

Germline loops: CDR1 MDHEN, CDR2 SYDVKM. The CDR3 runs to 18 residues. With V trimmed by 5 bases and J by 7 bases, 17 bases remained unmatched. The donors were in the approximately 120-subject validation cohort; that cohort was separate from the approximately 670-subject first cohort. Material: PBMCs. The sequence was collected from a woman younger than 35 in good health and CMV-seronegative. The V and J genes are TRBV28 and TRBJ2-7; TRBD2 matches at 13 bases. For the CDR3, the DNA is TGTGCCAGCAGTCTCCAGACTAGCGGGAGGCCGTTTGGCGAGGAGCAGTACTTC. Translation: CASSLQTSGRPFGEEQYF. Full variable domain (outside the CDR3, taken from reference TRBV28 and TRBJ2-7): DVKVTQSSRYLVKRTGEKVFLECVQDMDHENMFWYRQDPGLGLRLIYFSYDVKMKEKGDIPEGYSVSREKKERFSLILESASTNQTSMYLCASSLQTSGRPFGEEQYFGPGTRLTVT.